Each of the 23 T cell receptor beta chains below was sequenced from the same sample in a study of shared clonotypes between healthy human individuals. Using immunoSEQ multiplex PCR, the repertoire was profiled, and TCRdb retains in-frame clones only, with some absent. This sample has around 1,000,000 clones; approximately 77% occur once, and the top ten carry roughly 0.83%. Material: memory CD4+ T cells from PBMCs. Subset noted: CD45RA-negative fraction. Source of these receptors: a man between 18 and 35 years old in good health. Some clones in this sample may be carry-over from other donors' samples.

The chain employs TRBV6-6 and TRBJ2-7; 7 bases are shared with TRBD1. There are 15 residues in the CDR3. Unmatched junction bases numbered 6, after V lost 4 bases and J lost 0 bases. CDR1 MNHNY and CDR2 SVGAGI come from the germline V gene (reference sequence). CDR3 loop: CASSFSGTDSYEQYF. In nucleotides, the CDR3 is TGTGCCAGCAGTTTCTCGGGGACAGACTCCTACGAGCAGTACTTC.

CDR3 nucleotides: TGTGCCAGCAGCTTAGCTGCAGGGCGGAACTATGGCTACACCTTC. The encoded protein is CASSLAAGRNYGYTF. The rearrangement joins TRBV7-2 to TRBJ1-2, with D possibly TRBD1 on 5 matching bases. The CDR3 runs to 15 residues. With 0 bases removed from V and 2 bases from J, the gap between germline ends came to 10 bases. CDR1 SGHTA and CDR2 FQGNSA come from the germline V gene.

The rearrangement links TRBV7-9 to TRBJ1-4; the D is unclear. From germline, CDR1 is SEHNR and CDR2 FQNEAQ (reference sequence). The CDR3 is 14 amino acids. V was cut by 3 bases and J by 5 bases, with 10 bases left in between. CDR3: CASSFRSGNEKLFF. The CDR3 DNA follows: TGTGCCAGCAGCTTCAGGAGTGGCAATGAAAAACTGTTTTTT.

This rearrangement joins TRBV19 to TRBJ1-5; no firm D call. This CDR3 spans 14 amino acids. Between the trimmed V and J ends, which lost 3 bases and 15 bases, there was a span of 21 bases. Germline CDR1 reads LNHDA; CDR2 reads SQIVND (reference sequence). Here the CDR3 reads CASSILQGRGSLHF. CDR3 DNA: TGTGCCAGTAGTATCCTCCAAGGGAGAGGTTCACTGCATTTT.

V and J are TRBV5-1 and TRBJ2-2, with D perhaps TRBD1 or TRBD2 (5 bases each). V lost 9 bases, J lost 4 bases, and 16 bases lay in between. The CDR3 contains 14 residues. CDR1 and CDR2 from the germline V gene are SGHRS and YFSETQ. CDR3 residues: CATSGTRGTGELFF. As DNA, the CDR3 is TGCGCCACATCGGGGACCCGTGGCACCGGGGAGCTGTTTTTT. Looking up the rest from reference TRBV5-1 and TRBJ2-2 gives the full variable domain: KAGVTQTPRYLIKTRGQQVTLSCSPISGHRSVSWYQQTPGQGLQFLFEYFSETQRNKGNFPGRFSGRQFSNSRSEMNVSTLELGDSALYLCATSGTRGTGELFFGEGSRLTVL.

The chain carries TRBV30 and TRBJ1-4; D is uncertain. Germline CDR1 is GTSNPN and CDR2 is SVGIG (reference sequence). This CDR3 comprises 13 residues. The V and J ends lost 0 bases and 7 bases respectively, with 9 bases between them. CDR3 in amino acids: CAWSVGFGEKLFF. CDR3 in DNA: TGTGCCTGGAGTGTTGGGTTTGGTGAAAAACTGTTTTTT.

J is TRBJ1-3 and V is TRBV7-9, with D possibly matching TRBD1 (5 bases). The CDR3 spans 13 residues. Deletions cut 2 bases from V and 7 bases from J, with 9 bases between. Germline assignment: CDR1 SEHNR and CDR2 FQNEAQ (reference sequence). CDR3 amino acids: CASSLIEGNTIYF. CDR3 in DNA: TGTGCCAGCAGCTTAATTGAGGGGAACACCATATATTTT.

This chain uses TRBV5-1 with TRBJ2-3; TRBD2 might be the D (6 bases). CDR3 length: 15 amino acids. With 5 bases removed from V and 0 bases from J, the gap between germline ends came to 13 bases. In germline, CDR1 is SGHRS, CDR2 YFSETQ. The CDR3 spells CASSGVAASTDTQYF. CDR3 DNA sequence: TGCGCCAGCAGTGGGGTAGCGGCTAGCACAGATACGCAGTATTTT.

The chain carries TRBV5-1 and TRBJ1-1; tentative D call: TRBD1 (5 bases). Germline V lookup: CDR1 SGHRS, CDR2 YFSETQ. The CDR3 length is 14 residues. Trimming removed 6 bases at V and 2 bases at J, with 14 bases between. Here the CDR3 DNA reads TGCGCCAGCAAGCCACAGGTGGGAAACACTGAAGCTTTCTTT. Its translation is CASKPQVGNTEAFF.

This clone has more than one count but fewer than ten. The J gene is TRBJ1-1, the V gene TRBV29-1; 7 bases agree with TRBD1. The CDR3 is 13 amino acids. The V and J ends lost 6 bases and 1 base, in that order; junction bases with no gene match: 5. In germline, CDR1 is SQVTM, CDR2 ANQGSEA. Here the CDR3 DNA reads TGCAGCGTGGGGGGACAGCAGAACACTGAAGCTTTCTTT. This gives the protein CSVGGQQNTEAFF.

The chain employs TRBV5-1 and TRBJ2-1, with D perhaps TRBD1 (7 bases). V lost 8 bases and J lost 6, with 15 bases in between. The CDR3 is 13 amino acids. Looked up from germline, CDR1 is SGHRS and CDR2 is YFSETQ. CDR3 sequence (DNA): TGCGCCAGTACGGGGGCAGGGGGCAATGAGCAGTTCTTC. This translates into CASTGAGGNEQFF.

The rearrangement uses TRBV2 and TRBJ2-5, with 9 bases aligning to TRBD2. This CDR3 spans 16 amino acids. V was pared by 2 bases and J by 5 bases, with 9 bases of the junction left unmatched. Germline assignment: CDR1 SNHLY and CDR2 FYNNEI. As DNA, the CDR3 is TGTGCCAGCAGTGAAACTGGCGGGAGGGCCCGGGAGACCCAGTACTTC. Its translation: CASSETGGRARETQYF.

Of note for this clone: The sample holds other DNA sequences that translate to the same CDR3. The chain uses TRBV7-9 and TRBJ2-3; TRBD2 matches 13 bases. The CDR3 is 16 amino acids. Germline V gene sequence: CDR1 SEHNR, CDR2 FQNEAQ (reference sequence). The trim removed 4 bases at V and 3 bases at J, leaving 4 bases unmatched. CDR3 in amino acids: CASSSRTSGRTDTQYF. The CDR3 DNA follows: TGTGCCAGCAGCTCCCGGACTAGCGGGAGAACAGATACGCAGTATTTT.

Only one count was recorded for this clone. CDR3 bases: TGTGCCAGCAGCCCGTCTCGAGCGGCCTACGAGCAGTACTTC. Encoded protein: CASSPSRAAYEQYF. This chain connects TRBV11-2 to TRBJ2-7, with D tentatively TRBD2 (5 bases). Trimming left V 5 bases short and J 2 bases short, with 13 bases between. The germline CDR1 and CDR2 sequences are SGHAT and FQNNGV. The CDR3 is 14 residues long.

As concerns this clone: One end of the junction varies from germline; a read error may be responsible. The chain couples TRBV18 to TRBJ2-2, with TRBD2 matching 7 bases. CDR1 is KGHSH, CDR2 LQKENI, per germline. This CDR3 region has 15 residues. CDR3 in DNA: TGCGCCAGCTCACCAAGGCGGGAGAAAACCGGGAAGCTGTTTTTT. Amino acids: CASSPRREKTGKLFF.

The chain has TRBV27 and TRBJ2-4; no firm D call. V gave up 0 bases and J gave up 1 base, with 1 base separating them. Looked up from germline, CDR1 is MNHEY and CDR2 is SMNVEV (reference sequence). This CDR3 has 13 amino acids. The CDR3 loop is CASSLSAKNIQYF. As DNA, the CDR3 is TGTGCCAGCAGTTTATCTGCCAAAAACATTCAGTACTTC.

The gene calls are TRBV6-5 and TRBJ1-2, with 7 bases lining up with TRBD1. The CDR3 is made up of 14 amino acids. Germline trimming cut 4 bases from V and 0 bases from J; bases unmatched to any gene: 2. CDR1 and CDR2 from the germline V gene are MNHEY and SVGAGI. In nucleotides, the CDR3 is TGTGCCAGCAGTTGGACAGGTCCTAACTATGGCTACACCTTC. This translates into CASSWTGPNYGYTF.

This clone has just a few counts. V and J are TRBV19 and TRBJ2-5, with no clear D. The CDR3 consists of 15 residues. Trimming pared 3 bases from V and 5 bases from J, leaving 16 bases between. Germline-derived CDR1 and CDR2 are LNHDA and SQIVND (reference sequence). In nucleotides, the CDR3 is TGTGCCAGTAGTATCCGAACTAACTTAGGGGAGACCCAGTACTTC. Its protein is CASSIRTNLGETQYF.

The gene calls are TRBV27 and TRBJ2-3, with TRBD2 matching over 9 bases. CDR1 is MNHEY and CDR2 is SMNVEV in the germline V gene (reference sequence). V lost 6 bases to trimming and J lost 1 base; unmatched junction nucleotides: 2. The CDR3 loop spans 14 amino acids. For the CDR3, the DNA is TGTGCCAGCAGGGTAGCGGGGGGCACAGATACGCAGTATTTT. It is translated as CASRVAGGTDTQYF.

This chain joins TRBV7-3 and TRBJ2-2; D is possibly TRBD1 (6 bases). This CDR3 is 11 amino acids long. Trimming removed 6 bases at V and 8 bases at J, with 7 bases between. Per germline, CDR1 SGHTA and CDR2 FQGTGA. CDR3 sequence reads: CASSTGGELFF. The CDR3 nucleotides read TGTGCCAGCAGTACAGGGGGGGAGCTGTTTTTT.

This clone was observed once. This CDR3 reads CSVEVEGDRGEINYGYTF. The CDR3 DNA reads TGCAGCGTTGAAGTCGAAGGGGACAGGGGCGAAATTAACTATGGCTACACCTTC. The J gene is TRBJ1-2, the V gene TRBV29-1, with 10 bases fitting TRBD1. CDR1 and CDR2 from the germline V gene are SQVTM and ANQGSEA. V trimming: 1 base; J trimming: 1 base; junction bases outside the gene matches: 12. The CDR3 contains 18 residues.

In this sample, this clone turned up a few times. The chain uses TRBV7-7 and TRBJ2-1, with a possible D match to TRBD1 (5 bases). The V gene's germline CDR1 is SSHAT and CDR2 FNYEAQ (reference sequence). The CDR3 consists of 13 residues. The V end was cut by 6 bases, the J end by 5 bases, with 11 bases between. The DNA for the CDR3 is TGTGCCAGCAGTCCCGCAGGGCACAATGAGCAGTTCTTC. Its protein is CASSPAGHNEQFF.

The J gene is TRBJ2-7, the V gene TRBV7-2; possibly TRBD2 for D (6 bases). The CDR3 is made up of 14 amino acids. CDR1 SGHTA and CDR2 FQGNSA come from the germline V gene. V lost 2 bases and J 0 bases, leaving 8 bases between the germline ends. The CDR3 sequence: CASSLIGSSYEQYF. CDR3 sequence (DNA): TGTGCCAGCAGCTTAATCGGGAGCTCCTACGAGCAGTACTTC.